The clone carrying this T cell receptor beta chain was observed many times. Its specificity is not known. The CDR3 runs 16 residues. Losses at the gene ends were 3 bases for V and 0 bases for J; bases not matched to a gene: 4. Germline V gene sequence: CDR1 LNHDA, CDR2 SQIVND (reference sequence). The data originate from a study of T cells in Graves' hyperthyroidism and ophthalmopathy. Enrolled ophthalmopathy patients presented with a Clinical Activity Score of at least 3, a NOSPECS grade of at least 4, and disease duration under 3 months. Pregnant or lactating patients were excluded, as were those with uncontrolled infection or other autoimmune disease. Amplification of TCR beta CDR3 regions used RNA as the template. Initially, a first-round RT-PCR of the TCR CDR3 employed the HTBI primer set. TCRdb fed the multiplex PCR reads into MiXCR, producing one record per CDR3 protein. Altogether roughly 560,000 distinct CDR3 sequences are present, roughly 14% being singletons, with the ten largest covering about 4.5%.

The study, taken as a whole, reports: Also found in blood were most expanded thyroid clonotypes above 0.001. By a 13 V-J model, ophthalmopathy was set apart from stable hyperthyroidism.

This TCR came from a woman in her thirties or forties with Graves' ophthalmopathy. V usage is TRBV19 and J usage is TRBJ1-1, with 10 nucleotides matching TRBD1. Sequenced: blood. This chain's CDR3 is CASSMGTGAMNTEAFF. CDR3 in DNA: TGTGCCAGTAGTATGGGGACAGGGGCAATGAACACTGAAGCTTTCTTT.